The clone carrying this TCR beta chain occurred once. Antigen unknown. Sequencing was performed with immunoSEQ multiplex PCR; in TCRdb, only in-frame clones are kept and a portion is missing. The table has 150,000 or so clones, more than 85% seen once. This entry comes from a study of T cell responses to AZD1222 COVID-19 vaccine. Study conclusions and caveats: Sampling captured repertoires only after the peak T cell response.

Per germline, CDR1 SGDLS and CDR2 YYNGEE. CDR3 length equals 14 residues. V lost 4 bases and J lost 2; bases outside the gene matches: 5. The TCR was taken from an adult in good health. The chain uses TRBV9 and TRBJ1-1; 7 bases are a match to TRBD1. The sample here was peripheral blood, taken on day 0 of AZD1222 vaccination. CDR3 amino acids: CASSRTGGNTEAFF. For the CDR3, the DNA is TGTGCCAGCAGCCGGACAGGAGGAAACACTGAAGCTTTCTTT.